These 27 T cell receptor beta chains came from one sample sequenced in a study of T cell responses to AZD1222 COVID-19 vaccine. Libraries were prepared by immunoSEQ multiplex PCR; TCRdb keeps only in-frame clonotypes and omits some of them. The top ten hold around 27% of the sample, which has around 120,000 clones, about 79% seen once. The sample consisted of peripheral blood, taken 28 days after the second AZD1222 dose. The receptors here all came from an adult who received the AZD1222 COVID-19 vaccine.

The rearrangement links TRBV4-3 to TRBJ1-1; the D gene is possibly TRBD1 (6 bases). V lost 0 bases and J 4 bases, leaving 12 bases between the germline ends. The length of the CDR3 is 15 residues. The germline V gene has CDR1 LGHNA and CDR2 YSLEER. The CDR3 loop reads CASSQESNRATEAFF. CDR3 nucleotide sequence: TGCGCCAGCAGCCAAGAATCCAACAGGGCCACTGAAGCTTTCTTT.

The genes are TRBV3-1 (or the pseudogene TRBV3-2) and TRBJ1-5; D is possibly TRBD1 (6 bases). Trimming stripped 4 bases from V and 6 bases from J, with 13 bases between. CDR1 LGHDT and CDR2 YNNKEL come from the germline V gene (reference sequence). The CDR3 totals 14 residues. The CDR3 loop reads CASSLHRATQPQHF. DNA for the CDR3: TGTGCCAGCAGCCTTCACAGGGCCACTCAGCCCCAGCATTTT.

Here the CDR3 DNA reads TGTGCCAGCAGTTACTCGCTGGGGGCGGCCGGCTACACCTTC. Amino acids: CASSYSLGAAGYTF. V is TRBV6-5 and J is TRBJ1-2; D might be TRBD1 (6 bases). Germline CDR1 and CDR2: MNHEY and SVGAGI. The ends were cut back, 0 bases at V and 8 bases at J, with 13 bases in the middle. This CDR3 comprises 14 residues.

This clone showed up just a few times. The V gene is TRBV15, the J gene TRBJ2-1, with unresolved D. There are 14 residues in the CDR3. Per germline, CDR1 LNHNV and CDR2 YYDKDF (reference sequence). V shed 6 bases and J shed 5 bases, with 14 bases lying between them. CDR3 region: CATRAVMGDNEQFF. CDR3 in DNA: TGTGCCACCAGAGCTGTAATGGGCGACAATGAGCAGTTCTTC.

The chain couples TRBV5-4 to TRBJ1-1, with TRBD1 as a possible D gene (6 bases). Looked up from germline, CDR1 is SGHNT and CDR2 is YYREEE (reference sequence). Trimming left V 0 bases short and J 0 bases short, with 12 bases between. This CDR3 region has 16 residues. The CDR3 loop is CASSLAGVNVNTEAFF. CDR3 DNA sequence: TGTGCCAGCAGCTTGGCAGGGGTAAATGTGAACACTGAAGCTTTCTTT.

The genes are TRBV6-5 and TRBJ2-2; D possibly uses TRBD1 or TRBD2 (6 bases each). V dropped 8 bases and J dropped 5 bases, with 15 bases sitting between them. CDR3 length equals 14 residues. The V gene's germline CDR1 is MNHEY and CDR2 SVGAGI. The CDR3 here is CASCLTGTTGELFF. The DNA for the CDR3 is TGTGCCAGCTGTTTAACAGGGACTACCGGGGAGCTGTTTTTT.

The V call is TRBV14, the J call TRBJ1-2; possible D gene TRBD1, 5 bases. The CDR3 consists of 14 residues. The germline V gene has CDR1 SGHDN and CDR2 FVKESK. Trimming took 1 base from V and 5 from J, leaving 11 bases between them. The CDR3 is CASSQGPGKYGYTF. The CDR3 DNA reads as TGTGCCAGCAGCCAAGGTCCAGGGAAATATGGCTACACCTTC.

V and J are TRBV7-2 and TRBJ1-2; D is possibly TRBD1 (5 bases). This CDR3 contains 16 residues. The germline V gene encodes CDR1 SGHTA and CDR2 FQGNSA. V shed 4 bases and J shed 6 bases, with 21 bases lying between them. Here the CDR3 DNA reads TGTGCCAGCAGCTACTGGGAGGGGCGCGGGTTCGATGGCTACACCTTC. This encodes CASSYWEGRGFDGYTF. The full variable domain, rest sourced from reference TRBV7-2 and TRBJ1-2, is GAGVSQSPSNKVTEKGKDVELRCDPISGHTALYWYRQSLGQGLEFLIYFQGNSAPDKSGLPSDRFSAERTGGSVSTLTIQRTQQEDSAVYLCASSYWEGRGFDGYTFGSGTRLTVV.

The rearrangement links TRBV7-9 to TRBJ1-1; possibly TRBD1 for D (5 bases). The CDR3 loop spans 13 amino acids. Germline-derived CDR1 and CDR2 are SEHNR and FQNEAQ (reference sequence). The ends were cut back, 1 base at V and 11 bases at J, with 14 bases in the middle. CDR3 sequence: CASSLEQGSWAFF. The CDR3 nucleotides are TGTGCCAGCAGCTTAGAGCAGGGATCCTGGGCTTTCTTT.

The V call is TRBV5-1, the J call TRBJ2-3; 9 nucleotides line up with TRBD1. The V and J ends lost 3 bases and 2 bases, in that order; junction bases with no gene match: 4. CDR1 is SGHRS, CDR2 YFSETQ, per germline. The CDR3 has 15 amino acids. The CDR3 bases are TGCGCCAGCAGCTCCGGGACAGGGTTCACAGATACGCAGTATTTT. Its protein is CASSSGTGFTDTQYF.

This sequence joins TRBV12-3 or TRBV12-4 and TRBJ2-7; a possible D gene is TRBD1 (6 bases). The CDR3 runs 13 residues. V was clipped by 3 bases and J by 2 bases, with 8 bases between them. CDR3 residues: CASSFNRAYEQYF. CDR3 nucleotides: TGTGCCAGCAGTTTCAACAGGGCCTACGAGCAGTACTTC.

The chain has TRBV7-2 and TRBJ1-4; the D is unclear. CDR3 length: 15 residues. The germline gives CDR1 SGHTA, CDR2 FQGNSA. V was pared by 4 bases and J by 6 bases, with 15 bases between. CDR3 amino acids: CASSSPRGSHEKLFF. In DNA, the CDR3 is TGTGCCAGCAGCTCCCCGCGCGGGAGCCATGAAAAACTGTTTTTT.

The chain recombines TRBV5-1 with TRBJ2-7; the D call may be TRBD1 or TRBD2 (6 bases each). The CDR3 has 15 amino acids. CDR1 is SGHRS and CDR2 is YFSETQ in the germline V gene. Between the trimmed V and J ends, which lost 0 bases and 6 bases, there was a span of 16 bases. The CDR3 is CASSLEGGRNGEQYF. For the CDR3, the DNA is TGCGCCAGCAGCTTGGAAGGGGGGCGTAATGGCGAGCAGTACTTC.

J is TRBJ2-2 and V is TRBV4-3, with 11 bases aligning to TRBD1. Germline V gene lookup returns CDR1 LGHNA and CDR2 YSLEER. The CDR3 runs 17 residues. Losses at the gene ends were 0 bases for V and 4 bases for J; bases not matched to a gene: 4. CDR3 sequence (DNA): TGCGCCAGCAGCCAAGATAGAGGGACAGGGGGCACCGGGGAGCTGTTTTTT. Its protein is CASSQDRGTGGTGELFF.

The chain employs TRBV5-1 and TRBJ1-2; D is possibly TRBD1 (6 bases). This CDR3 region has 14 residues. The germline V gene has CDR1 SGHRS and CDR2 YFSETQ. The V and J ends lost 1 base and 0 bases respectively, with 7 bases between them. The CDR3 loop reads CASSLWTANYGYTF. In nucleotides, the CDR3 is TGCGCCAGCAGCTTGTGGACAGCTAACTATGGCTACACCTTC.

The V and J genes are TRBV6-5 and TRBJ1-6; no reliable D call. The V and J ends lost 6 bases and 10 bases respectively, with 16 bases between them. The CDR3 has 14 amino acids. The V gene's germline CDR1 is MNHEY and CDR2 SVGAGI. In DNA, the CDR3 is TGTGCCAGCAGCCTAATAGCCCTCAACTCACCCCTCCACTTT. Amino acids: CASSLIALNSPLHF.

The rearrangement joins TRBV18 to TRBJ2-7; 8 bases align to TRBD2. The J segment lost 5 bases and the V segment lost 3 bases, leaving 12 bases of the junction unmatched. This CDR3 contains 16 residues. CDR1 KGHSH and CDR2 LQKENI come from the germline V gene. CDR3 sequence reads: CASSPRTGGARDEQYF. The CDR3 DNA reads TGTGCCAGCTCACCCAGAACGGGGGGGGCACGGGACGAGCAGTACTTC.

The rearrangement uses TRBV3-1 (or the pseudogene TRBV3-2) and TRBJ2-3, with 8 bases fitting TRBD2. The trim removed 5 bases at V and 3 bases at J, leaving 7 bases unmatched. The CDR3 totals 15 residues. Germline V gives CDR1 LGHDT, CDR2 YNNKEL (reference sequence). This chain's CDR3 is CASSVGVAGTDTQYF. The CDR3 nucleotides read TGTGCCAGCAGCGTTGGGGTAGCGGGGACAGATACGCAGTATTTT.

The sample holds many counts of this clone. The same CDR3 can be traced to other DNA sequences in this sample. The chain recombines TRBV11-2 with TRBJ1-2; possible D gene TRBD1, 5 bases. Looked up from germline, CDR1 is SGHAT and CDR2 is FQNNGV. The CDR3 length is 14 residues. V shed 1 base and J shed 5 bases, with 11 bases lying between them. CDR3 nucleotide sequence: TGTGCCAGCAGCTTAGTCGGGGGACCGTATGGCTACACCTTC. Residues: CASSLVGGPYGYTF.

V is TRBV13 and J is TRBJ1-1; D remains ambiguous. CDR1 and CDR2 (germline): PRHDT, FYEKMQ (reference sequence). Trimming cost V 2 bases and J 2 bases, with 12 bases left between them. This CDR3 has 15 amino acids. The CDR3 bases are TGTGCCAGCAGCTTAACCAAGGCGGGCAACACTGAAGCTTTCTTT. Protein sequence: CASSLTKAGNTEAFF.

The chain employs TRBV11-1 and TRBJ2-7; D remains unclear. The germline CDR1 and CDR2 sequences are SGHAT and FQDESV (reference sequence). The V end was cut by 3 bases, the J end by 3 bases, with 9 bases between. The CDR3 has 13 residues. CDR3 loop: CASSLGRNYEQYF. CDR3 DNA: TGTGCCAGCAGCTTGGGCAGAAACTACGAGCAGTACTTC.

V is TRBV4-3 and J is TRBJ2-7; TRBD1 might be the D (6 bases). This CDR3 spans 13 amino acids. Germline CDR1 is LGHNA and CDR2 is YSLEER. The germline V and J ends were trimmed by 3 bases and 2 bases, with 8 bases remaining between them. CDR3 DNA sequence: TGCGCCAGCAGCCACGGACAGACCTACGAGCAGTACTTC. Protein product: CASSHGQTYEQYF.

This clone was seen only a few times. This sequence joins TRBV6-2 or TRBV6-3 and TRBJ1-2; TRBD1 matches at 7 bases. There are 15 residues in the CDR3. Germline CDR1 reads MNHEY; CDR2 reads SVGEGT. J lost 2 bases, V lost 6 bases, and 9 bases had no gene match. The CDR3 loop reads CASRPLQDRNYGYTF. For the CDR3, the DNA is TGTGCCAGCAGACCTCTTCAGGACAGGAACTATGGCTACACCTTC.

This rearrangement joins TRBV19 to TRBJ1-3; D may be TRBD1 (6 bases). Trimming removed 10 bases from V and 6 bases from J, with 19 bases in between. This CDR3 comprises 14 residues. The germline V gene has CDR1 LNHDA and CDR2 SQIVND (reference sequence). The CDR3 DNA follows: TGTGCCACGGGGAGCGGGGGCCGCAAAAACACCATATATTTT. Amino acids: CATGSGGRKNTIYF. Filled out from reference TRBV19 and TRBJ1-3, the complete variable domain reads DGGITQSPKYLFRKEGQNVTLSCEQNLNHDAMYWYRQDPGQGLRLIYYSQIVNDFQKGDIAEGYSVSREKKESFPLTVTSAQKNPTAFYLCATGSGGRKNTIYFGEGSWLTVV.

The chain couples TRBV5-6 to TRBJ2-1, with TRBD2 matching 11 bases. V lost 4 bases to trimming and J lost 6 bases; unmatched junction nucleotides: 3. The length of the CDR3 is 14 residues. CDR1 is SGHDT, CDR2 YYEEEE, per germline. The CDR3 DNA is TGTGCCAGCAGCCTCGGGACTAGCGGCAATGAGCAGTTCTTC. Its translation: CASSLGTSGNEQFF.

The chain carries TRBV12-3 or TRBV12-4 and TRBJ2-3; D not resolved. V lost 5 bases to trimming and J lost 10 bases, with 16 bases between them. The CDR3 consists of 13 residues. The CDR3 DNA sequence: TGTGCCAGCAGTACAACCTGGGCGAGAGCGCAGTATTTT. Its protein is CASSTTWARAQYF.

This clone was found a few times. Relative to the germline gene, one junction end is altered; a read error may explain this. The chain is built from TRBV20-1 and TRBJ1-5, with no clear D. This CDR3 spans 14 amino acids. From germline, CDR1 is DFQATT and CDR2 SNEGSKA (reference sequence). DNA for the CDR3: TGCAGTGCTAGTCCGGACGGCCAAAATCGGCCCCAGCATTTT. It specifies CSASPDGQNRPQHF.